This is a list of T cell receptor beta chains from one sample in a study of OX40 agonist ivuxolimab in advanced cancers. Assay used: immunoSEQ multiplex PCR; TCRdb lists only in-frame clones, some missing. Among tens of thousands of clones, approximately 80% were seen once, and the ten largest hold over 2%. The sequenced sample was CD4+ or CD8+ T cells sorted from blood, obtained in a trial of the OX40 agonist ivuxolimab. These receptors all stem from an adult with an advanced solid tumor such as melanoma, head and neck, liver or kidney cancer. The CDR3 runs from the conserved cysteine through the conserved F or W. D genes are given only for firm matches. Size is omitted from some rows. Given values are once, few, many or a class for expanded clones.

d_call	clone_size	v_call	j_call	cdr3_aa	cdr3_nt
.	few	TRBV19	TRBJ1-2	CASSPDGTYGYTF	TGTGCCAGTAGTCCCGACGGGACTTACGGCTACACCTTC
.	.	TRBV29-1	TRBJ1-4	CSVKGWGEEKLFF	TGCAGCGTTAAGGGTTGGGGAGAGGAAAAACTGTTTTTT
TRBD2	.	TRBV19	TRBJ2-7	CASSIGGLAGLYEQYF	TGTGCCAGTAGTATAGGGGGACTAGCGGGACTCTACGAGCAGTACTTC
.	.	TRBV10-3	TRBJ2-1	CAAMGANEQFF	TGTGCCGCCATGGGGGCGAATGAGCAGTTCTTC
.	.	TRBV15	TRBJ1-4	CATSRDFFQGEKLFF	TGTGCCACCAGCAGAGATTTCTTTCAGGGTGAAAAACTGTTTTTT
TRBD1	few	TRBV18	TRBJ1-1	CASSSGQMNTEAFF	TGTGCCAGCTCATCGGGACAGATGAACACTGAAGCTTTCTTT
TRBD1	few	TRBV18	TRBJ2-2	CASSPSGQGGSGELFF	TGTGCCAGCTCACCCTCAGGACAGGGGGGTTCCGGGGAGCTGTTTTTT
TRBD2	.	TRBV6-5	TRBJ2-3	CASSPGGGPGDTQYF	TGTGCCAGCAGTCCCGGCGGGGGGCCAGGAGATACGCAGTATTTT
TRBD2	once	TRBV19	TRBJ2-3	CASRTLAGTDHDTQYF	TGTGCCAGTAGGACGTTAGCGGGAACAGATCATGATACGCAGTATTTT
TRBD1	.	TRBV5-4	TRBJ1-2	CASSRYTGGNYGYTF	TGTGCCAGCAGCCGATATACAGGGGGCAACTATGGCTACACCTTC
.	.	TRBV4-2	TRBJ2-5	CASSREGGGETQYF	TGTGCCAGCAGCCGCGAAGGGGGAGGGGAGACCCAGTACTTC
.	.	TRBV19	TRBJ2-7	CASSTGTSYEQYF	TGTGCCAGTAGTACGGGGACATCTTACGAGCAGTACTTC
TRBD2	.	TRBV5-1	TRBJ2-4	CASSLETSGRGIQYF	TGCGCCAGCAGCTTGGAGACTAGCGGGAGGGGCATTCAGTACTTC
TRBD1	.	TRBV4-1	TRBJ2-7	CASSQGYTGTGYEQYF	TGCGCCAGCAGCCAAGGTTATACCGGGACAGGCTACGAGCAGTACTTC
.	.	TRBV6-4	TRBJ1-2	CASRNAQNGYTF	TGTGCCAGCAGGAACGCCCAGAATGGCTACACCTTC
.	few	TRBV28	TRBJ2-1	CASSLARSRQFF	TGTGCCAGCAGTTTAGCCCGGTCCAGGCAGTTCTTC
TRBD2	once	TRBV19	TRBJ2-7	CASSSASGIYEQYF	TGTGCCAGTAGTTCGGCTAGCGGGATCTACGAGCAGTACTTC
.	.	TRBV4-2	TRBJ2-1	CASSQVRGSDNEQFF	TGTGCCAGCAGCCAAGTAAGGGGGTCGGACAATGAGCAGTTCTTC
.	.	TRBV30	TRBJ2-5	CAWSYDQETQYF	TGTGCCTGGAGTTACGATCAAGAGACCCAGTACTTC
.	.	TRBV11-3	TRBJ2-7	CASSLLTDYEQYF	TGTGCCAGCAGCTTATTAACCGACTACGAGCAGTACTTC
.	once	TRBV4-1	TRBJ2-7	CASSPILRGGEQYF	TGCGCCAGCAGCCCTATCCTAAGGGGGGGCGAGCAGTACTTC
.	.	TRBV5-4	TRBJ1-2	CASSQGTSYGYTF	TGTGCCAGCAGCCAAGGGACTTCGTATGGCTACACCTTC
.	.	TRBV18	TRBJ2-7	CASSPPELSQQYF	TGTGCCAGCTCACCACCCGAACTTTCTCAGCAGTACTTC
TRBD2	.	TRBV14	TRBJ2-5	CASSQGGLGWTQYF	TGTGCCAGCAGCCAAGGTGGACTAGGATGGACCCAGTACTTC
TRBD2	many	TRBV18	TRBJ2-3	CASSPPSGADTQYF	TGTGCCAGCTCACCACCGAGCGGGGCAGATACGCAGTATTTT
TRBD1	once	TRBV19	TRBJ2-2	CASRKGQGNTGELFF	TGTGCCAGTAGAAAGGGACAGGGTAACACCGGGGAGCTGTTTTTT